This T cell receptor beta chain emerged from a study of blood T cell repertoires in COVID-19. Across the study: There were acute and convalescent COVID-19 samples, and they came from the United States, Italy and Spain. Sources were T cells, B-cell-depleted T cells, or PBMCs; the material itself was cDNA or gDNA.

Patients of the Seattle cohort, enrolled during active infection, were followed longitudinally. In germline, CDR1 is SGHRS, CDR2 YFSETQ. CDR3 length equals 17 residues. Losses at the gene ends were 3 bases for V and 1 base for J; bases not matched to a gene: 5. Authors' data handling: Scientists estimated how many nucleated cells there were by amplifying reference gene primers. The protocol was immunoSEQ multiplex PCR, while the TCRdb copy is restricted to in-frame clones and leaves out a portion. That table gives V, J and clone size, and the DNA gave D and trimming. This sample has about 250,000 clones; around 88% occur once, and the top ten carry about 5.9%.

This TCR was sampled from a young woman with COVID-19, enrolled during active disease. V is TRBV5-1 and J is TRBJ2-2, with 11 nucleotides matching TRBD2. Material: peripheral blood. CDR3 bases: TGCGCCAGCAGCTCACCTAGCGGGGGGAGGAACACCGGGGAGCTGTTTTTT. Translation: CASSSPSGGRNTGELFF.